These 25 T cell receptor beta chains came from one sample sequenced in a study of cytomegalovirus exposure and HLA in healthy donors (dated by TCRdb to 2017 to 2019). The method behind the library was the immunoSEQ multiplex PCR assay. The multiplex PCR relied on a mix of 60 forward primers for TCR Vbeta segments and 13 reverse primers for TCR Jbeta segments. TCRdb stores this immuneACCESS table with in-frame sequences only. Part of the clones is absent; in the studies checked, under half of the shortfall reflects unresolved V genes, and no reason is known for the rest. The sample records 100,000 to 150,000 clones, roughly 84% of which are singletons. Approximately 2.4% of the sample belongs to the ten largest clones. The sequencing sample was made of PBMCs. Every receptor here comes from a man aged 50-60 years in good health and CMV-seronegative.

In this sample, this clone turned up a few times. The genes are TRBV6-5 and TRBJ2-7; 8 bases match TRBD1. Germline trimming cut 0 bases from V and 1 base from J; bases unmatched to any gene: 5. Germline CDR1 reads MNHEY; CDR2 reads SVGAGI. This CDR3 region has 16 residues. The CDR3: CASSYSQGAPSYEQYF. CDR3 nucleotides: TGTGCCAGCAGTTACTCTCAGGGGGCGCCTTCCTACGAGCAGTACTTC.

The CDR3 bases are TGTGCCATCAGTTCTAGCGGGGGCACAGATACGCAGTATTTT. Its protein is CAISSSGGTDTQYF. The chain carries TRBV10-3 and TRBJ2-3; 9 nucleotides line up with TRBD2. The CDR3 runs 14 residues. The J segment lost 1 base and the V segment lost 5 bases, leaving 1 base of the junction unmatched. Germline loops: CDR1 ENHRY, CDR2 SYGVKD.

The chain recombines TRBV5-4 with TRBJ2-5; D is undetermined. This CDR3 region has 14 residues. Trimming left V 4 bases short and J 2 bases short, with 12 bases between. CDR1 and CDR2 (germline): SGHNT, YYREEE (reference sequence). The CDR3 nucleotides are TGTGCCAGCAGCCCGAACAAGAATCAAGAGACCCAGTACTTC. This codes for CASSPNKNQETQYF.

V gene TRBV7-5 combines with J gene TRBJ2-2; the table's TRBD1 call for D was not verified on the DNA. TRBV7-5 is a pseudogene segment. CDR3 length: 16 amino acids. CDR3 DNA sequence: TGTGCCAGAAGCTTCCGGGACAGGGGATCCACCGGGGAGCTGTTTTTT. Translated, it gives CARSFRDRGSTGELFF.

The chain employs TRBV11-1 and TRBJ2-3; D unclear. V was trimmed by 5 bases and J by 0 bases, leaving 15 bases between them. Germline V lookup: CDR1 SGHAT, CDR2 FQDESV (reference sequence). This CDR3 contains 16 residues. CDR3 sequence: CASSPFPSYSTDTQYF. CDR3 DNA sequence: TGTGCCAGCAGCCCTTTTCCCAGTTATAGCACAGATACGCAGTATTTT.

V usage is TRBV4-1 and J usage is TRBJ1-2; TRBD1 is a possible D gene (5 bases). In germline, CDR1 is MGHRA, CDR2 YSYEKL. The CDR3 has 14 amino acids. V lost 8 bases, J lost 8 bases, and 21 bases lay in between. The CDR3 bases are TGCGCCAGCGCCAAGCCTGGGCAGGGTCGGGGCTACACCTTC. Protein: CASAKPGQGRGYTF.

The genes are TRBV27 and TRBJ1-1; weak D call: TRBD1 (6 bases). Trimming pared 5 bases from V and 8 bases from J, leaving 12 bases between. Looked up from germline, CDR1 is MNHEY and CDR2 is SMNVEV (reference sequence). The CDR3 is made up of 12 amino acids. In nucleotides, the CDR3 is TGTGCCAGCAGTGGGAGTGGACAGGAAGCTTTCTTT. It translates to CASSGSGQEAFF.

V gene TRBV2 combines with J gene TRBJ2-1, with a possible D match to TRBD1 (6 bases). The V end lost 8 bases, the J end lost 4 bases, and 9 bases lay between the germline ends. This CDR3 is 12 amino acids long. Germline CDR1 SNHLY, CDR2 FYNNEI. The CDR3, as DNA: TGTGCCAGCGGACAGATTTACAATGAGCAGTTCTTC. This sequence encodes CASGQIYNEQFF. The full variable domain, rest sourced from reference TRBV2 and TRBJ2-1, is EPEVTQTPSHQVTQMGQEVILRCVPISNHLYFYWYRQILGQKVEFLVSFYNNEISEKSEIFDDQFSVERPDGSNFTLKIRSTKLEDSAMYFCASGQIYNEQFFGPGTRLTVL.

The rearrangement links TRBV5-1 to TRBJ2-2; the match to TRBD2 covers 10 bases. Germline V gene sequence: CDR1 SGHRS, CDR2 YFSETQ. This CDR3 is built from 18 residues. The trim removed 1 base at V and 0 bases at J, leaving 6 bases unmatched. This CDR3 reads CASSLRASGGANTGELFF. Written as DNA, the CDR3 is TGCGCCAGCAGCTTGCGAGCTAGCGGGGGCGCGAACACCGGGGAGCTGTTTTTT.

This rearrangement joins TRBV2 to TRBJ1-5; no clear D gene. Germline values: CDR1 SNHLY, CDR2 FYNNEI. V was shortened by 2 bases and J by 0 bases, with 5 bases between the two germline ends. CDR3 length equals 14 residues. In DNA, the CDR3 is TGTGCCAGCAGTGAAACTAATAGCAATCAGCCCCAGCATTTT. It yields the protein CASSETNSNQPQHF.

This sequence joins TRBV7-6 and TRBJ2-1; 7 bases agree with TRBD1. The CDR3 has 16 amino acids. Germline loops: CDR1 SGHVS, CDR2 FNYEAQ. V shed 5 bases, J shed 8 bases, and the junction held 15 bases outside the gene matches. CDR3 nucleotides: TGTGCCAGCAGCCACCCGGGACAGACCCCTGGGGATGAGCAGTTCTTC. Translating it yields CASSHPGQTPGDEQFF.

In this sample, this clone turned up once. J is TRBJ1-2 and V is TRBV5-4; weak D call: TRBD1 (5 bases). The length of the CDR3 is 13 residues. V was clipped by 0 bases and J by 8 bases, with 11 bases between them. Germline CDR1 SGHNT, CDR2 YYREEE (reference sequence). In DNA, the CDR3 is TGTGCCAGCAGCTTGGTCGGACAAGCGGGCTACACCTTC. Translated: CASSLVGQAGYTF.

The chain links TRBV11-2 to TRBJ1-3; no firm D call. The germline gives CDR1 SGHAT, CDR2 FQNNGV. V lost 2 bases, J lost 0 bases, and 5 bases lay in between. The CDR3 is 14 residues long. DNA of the CDR3: TGTGCCAGCAGCTTAACGGGCTCTGGAAACACCATATATTTT. Translated: CASSLTGSGNTIYF.

The CDR3 loop reads CASGVYGADTQYF. DNA of the CDR3: TGTGCCAGCGGGGTCTACGGGGCAGATACGCAGTATTTT. V is TRBV5-6 and J is TRBJ2-3; possibly TRBD2 for D (5 bases). The CDR3 runs 13 residues. V shed 7 bases and J shed 4 bases, with 13 bases lying between them. CDR1 and CDR2 from the germline V gene are SGHDT and YYEEEE.

This clone was detected a few times. The genes are TRBV7-9 and TRBJ1-1; 8 bases map to TRBD1. Unmatched junction bases numbered 12, after V lost 6 bases and J lost 0 bases. CDR1 is SEHNR and CDR2 is FQNEAQ in the germline V gene (reference sequence). This CDR3 is built from 17 residues. In nucleotides, the CDR3 is TGTGCCAGCAGAGCTTACCTTCGACAGGGGTTGAACACTGAAGCTTTCTTT. It encodes CASRAYLRQGLNTEAFF. The whole variable domain, remainder taken from reference TRBV7-9 and TRBJ1-1, is DTGVSQNPRHKITKRGQNVTFRCDPISEHNRLYWYRQTLGQGPEFLTYFQNEAQLEKSRLLSDRFSAERPKGSFSTLEIQRTEQGDSAMYLCASRAYLRQGLNTEAFFGQGTRLTVV.

This CDR3 reads CASSLGLSNTGELFF. The DNA for the CDR3 is TGCGCCAGCAGCCTGGGACTTTCGAACACCGGGGAGCTGTTTTTT. The chain uses TRBV5-1 and TRBJ2-2, with TRBD2 as a possible D gene (6 bases). The germline V gene encodes CDR1 SGHRS and CDR2 YFSETQ. With 4 bases removed from V and 0 bases from J, the gap between germline ends came to 10 bases. This CDR3 has 15 amino acids.

CDR3 sequence: CAWGGGQGSYEQYF. The CDR3 DNA is TGTGCCTGGGGAGGGGGACAGGGATCCTACGAGCAGTACTTC. J is TRBJ2-7 and V is TRBV30, with 9 bases that match TRBD1. The CDR3 is 14 amino acids. The germline V gene has CDR1 GTSNPN and CDR2 SVGIG (reference sequence). The V segment lost 5 bases and the J segment 1 base; nucleotides outside the gene matches: 6.

This chain uses TRBV4-2 with TRBJ2-6; 7 bases fit TRBD1. The CDR3 is 17 residues long. V shed 1 base, J shed 0 bases, and the junction held 3 bases outside the gene matches. Germline V gene sequence: CDR1 LGHNA, CDR2 YNFKEQ. The CDR3 reads CASSQGDSSSGANVLTF. The CDR3 nucleotides are TGTGCCAGCAGCCAAGGGGACAGTAGCTCTGGGGCCAACGTCCTGACTTTC.

The chain joins TRBV10-1 to TRBJ1-6; D uncertain. This CDR3 is 15 amino acids long. Germline lookup yields CDR1 WNHNN and CDR2 SYGVQD (reference sequence). Trimming stripped 1 base from V and 0 bases from J, with 4 bases between. CDR3 in amino acids: CASSELSSYNSPLHF. The CDR3 bases are TGCGCCAGCAGTGAGTTGAGCTCCTATAATTCACCCCTCCACTTT.

The chain is built from TRBV5-5 and TRBJ1-3, with unresolved D. Germline loops: CDR1 SGHKS, CDR2 YYEKEE (reference sequence). The CDR3 spans 14 residues. V dropped 5 bases and J dropped 0 bases, with 9 bases sitting between them. The CDR3 DNA reads as TGTGCCAGCAGTTGGGGAGTCTCTGGAAACACCATATATTTT. Its translation is CASSWGVSGNTIYF.

CDR3 loop: CSARWVTEQYF. DNA for the CDR3: TGCAGTGCTAGATGGGTGACAGAACAGTACTTC. This chain links TRBV20-1 with TRBJ2-7; a weak D match, TRBD1 (5 bases). Germline loops: CDR1 DFQATT, CDR2 SNEGSKA (reference sequence). The CDR3 extends over 11 amino acids. Deletions cut 2 bases from V and 10 bases from J, with 12 bases between.

This chain links TRBV6-1 with TRBJ2-7, with TRBD1 identical over 7 bases. V lost 5 bases, J lost 3 bases, and 10 bases stayed unmatched. The germline gives CDR1 MNHNS, CDR2 SASEGT. The length of the CDR3 is 15 residues. The CDR3 bases are TGTGCCAGCAGTTCACCGGGACAGCCCCACTACGAGCAGTACTTC. Translation: CASSSPGQPHYEQYF.

The rearrangement joins TRBV6-6 to TRBJ1-1, with D possibly matching TRBD1 (6 bases). The V gene's germline CDR1 is MNHNY and CDR2 SVGAGI (reference sequence). Between the trimmed V and J ends, which lost 2 bases and 9 bases, there was a span of 16 bases. The CDR3 spans 14 residues. Here the CDR3 DNA reads TGTGCCAGCAGTTACAACAGGGCGGAGGTTAAAGCTTTCTTT. This sequence encodes CASSYNRAEVKAFF.

This sequence joins TRBV9 and TRBJ2-1; 8 positions match TRBD2. Looked up from germline, CDR1 is SGDLS and CDR2 is YYNGEE. There are 16 residues in the CDR3. Trimming at V came to 4 bases and at J to 9 bases, leaving 15 bases not matched to a gene. The CDR3 reads CASSPSPPGTRGEQFF. In DNA form, the CDR3 reads TGTGCCAGCAGCCCCAGTCCCCCCGGGACTAGGGGTGAGCAGTTCTTC.

V and J are TRBV5-3 and TRBJ2-5; 7 bases match TRBD1. TRBV5-3 falls under the ORF class, with uncertain function. The CDR3 has 16 residues. V lost 3 bases to trimming and J lost 1 base; unmatched junction nucleotides: 9. The CDR3 DNA follows: TGTGCCAGAAGCTGTCCCCGACAGGGCCGCCAAGAGACCCAGTACTTC. This codes for CARSCPRQGRQETQYF.